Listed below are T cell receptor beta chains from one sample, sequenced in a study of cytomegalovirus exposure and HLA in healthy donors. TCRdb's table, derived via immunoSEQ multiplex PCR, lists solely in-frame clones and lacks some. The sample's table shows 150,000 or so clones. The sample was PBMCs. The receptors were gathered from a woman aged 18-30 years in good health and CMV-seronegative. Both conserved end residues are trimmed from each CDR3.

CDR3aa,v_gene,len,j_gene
ASSLGMGAPNTEAF,TRBV7-9,14,TRBJ1-1
ASSSEYLRTDTQY,TRBV7-2,13,TRBJ2-3
ASSDQGLAGDYEQY,TRBV6-6,14,TRBJ2-7
ASSPLRGGNTIY,TRBV18,12,TRBJ1-3
ASSPGGASNTGELF,TRBV7-3,14,TRBJ2-2
ASSEFESEQF,TRBV6-1,10,TRBJ2-1
ASSREPKRESLIQETQY,TRBV11-1,17,TRBJ2-5
ASSLGSGGYTDTQY,TRBV7-9,14,TRBJ2-3
ASSRGLAGAVENEQF,TRBV5-4,15,TRBJ2-1
ASSVQGLSGNTIY,TRBV9,13,TRBJ1-3
ASSLAPKLYGYT,TRBV7-9,12,TRBJ1-2
ASSESLWTGGAYNEQF,TRBV10-1,16,TRBJ2-1
ASSWGTTGPLAKNIQY,TRBV5-4,16,TRBJ2-4
ARPPLGAANQPQH,TRBV6-4,13,TRBJ1-5
ASSDSRLAGVGAQY,TRBV6-4,14,TRBJ2-3
ASSPINEQF,TRBV7-2,9,TRBJ2-1
ASSPSWTDTQY,TRBV18,11,TRBJ2-3
ASSLGGVRDTQY,TRBV11-3,12,TRBJ2-3
ASSQWRVFSYNEQF,TRBV4-1,14,TRBJ2-1
ASSSGTGSEAF,TRBV11-3,11,TRBJ1-1
AWSKGWDTGELF,TRBV30,12,TRBJ2-2
ASSLAGGPSTDTQY,TRBV7-8,14,TRBJ2-3
ASSASGTASGANVLT,TRBV4-3,15,TRBJ2-6
ASSSTTSGKAAEQF,TRBV11-2,14,TRBJ2-1
ASSLEQGANSPLH,TRBV11-3,13,TRBJ1-6
ASSSLGANTGELF,TRBV6-5,13,TRBJ2-2
ASSDTGELF,TRBV10-2,9,TRBJ2-2
ASSPDSPRGPQH,TRBV18,12,TRBJ1-5
ASSVGEGLAANEQF,TRBV9,14,TRBJ2-1
ASSLLPRQGGQPQH,TRBV28,14,TRBJ1-5
ASQANEQF,TRBV25-1,8,TRBJ2-1
ASSASPSRQLSDGYT,TRBV9,15,TRBJ1-2
ASRKDAGGTGELF,TRBV7-2,13,TRBJ2-2
ASSYNLNYGYT,TRBV6-5,11,TRBJ1-2
ASSPRGLAGAYNEQF,TRBV18,15,TRBJ2-1
ASSLLGGYGYT,TRBV27,11,TRBJ1-2
ASSTTGLPRTEAF,TRBV11-1,13,TRBJ1-1
ASSQARGSNYGYT,TRBV14,13,TRBJ1-2
ASSPSTSGGTDTQY,TRBV18,14,TRBJ2-3
ASSWTSGNTGELF,TRBV7-2,13,TRBJ2-2
ASSQPGLAAYEQY,TRBV4-1,13,TRBJ2-7
ASSTLDPRGRWAYNEQF,TRBV27,17,TRBJ2-1
SVERGREETQY,TRBV29-1,11,TRBJ2-5
ASSQVGGTEAF,TRBV19,11,TRBJ1-1
ASSQDSSGDTQY,TRBV4-3,12,TRBJ2-3